These 29 T cell receptor beta chains originate from one sample sequenced in a study of shared clonotypes between healthy human individuals. The table came from immunoSEQ multiplex PCR; TCRdb's copy has only in-frame clones and leaves some out. The sample has about a million clones; about 80% are singletons. The source material was memory CD4+ T cells from PBMCs. The subset was: CD45RA-negative fraction. These receptors originate from a man aged 18 to 29 in good health. Some clones in this sample may be carry-over from other donors' samples.

V and J are TRBV20-1 and TRBJ1-1, with D hard to call. Germline values: CDR1 DFQATT, CDR2 SNEGSKA (reference sequence). The CDR3 spans 11 residues. Trimming pared 6 bases from V and 3 bases from J, leaving 8 bases between. The CDR3 loop is CSAARDTEAFF. The CDR3 DNA reads as TGCAGTGCCGCGAGAGACACTGAAGCTTTCTTT.

The chain is built from TRBV7-3 and TRBJ1-1; no reliable D call. The CDR3 has 13 amino acids. V was cut by 6 bases and J by 3 bases, with 11 bases left in between. In germline, CDR1 is SGHTA, CDR2 FQGTGA. The DNA for the CDR3 is TGTGCCAGCAGTTCCATGGAGGACACTGAAGCTTTCTTT. Translated, it gives CASSSMEDTEAFF.

The table lists this clone with a few counts. The V gene is TRBV5-5, the J gene TRBJ1-2, with no clear D. Per the germline V gene, CDR1 is SGHKS and CDR2 is YYEKEE (reference sequence). Trimming stripped 0 bases from V and 4 bases from J, with 10 bases between. This CDR3 is 14 amino acids long. CDR3 sequence: CASSLGVTGYGYTF. The CDR3, as DNA: TGTGCCAGCAGCTTGGGGGTCACCGGCTATGGCTACACCTTC.

This clone came up a few times. Other DNA sequences in this sample translate to the same CDR3. As DNA, the CDR3 is TGTGCCAGCAGCTTACCAAATCAGCCCCAGCATTTT. Protein product: CASSLPNQPQHF. This chain uses TRBV7-9 with TRBJ1-5; no clear D gene. The germline V and J ends were trimmed by 2 bases and 4 bases, with 3 bases remaining between them. This CDR3 contains 12 residues. CDR1 is SEHNR, CDR2 FQNEAQ, per germline (reference sequence).

V is TRBV6-5 and J is TRBJ2-1, with D tentatively TRBD2 (6 bases). Trimming left V 6 bases short and J 2 bases short, with 14 bases between. The CDR3 has 15 amino acids. Germline loops: CDR1 MNHEY, CDR2 SVGAGI. The CDR3 DNA is TGTGCCAGCAGCGTAGCGGCCTTAGCCTACAATGAGCAGTTCTTC. Translated: CASSVAALAYNEQFF.

The table lists this clone with a few counts. The V and J genes are TRBV10-3 and TRBJ2-2, with D maybe TRBD2 (5 bases). Trimming left V 7 bases short and J 3 bases short, with 12 bases between. From germline, CDR1 is ENHRY and CDR2 SYGVKD. The CDR3 runs 14 residues. The CDR3 loop reads CAIKDSVDTGELFF. CDR3 DNA: TGTGCCATCAAGGATAGCGTCGACACCGGGGAGCTGTTTTTT.

CDR3 nucleotides: TGCGCCAGCAGCTTGGTCGCCCTACGCGGCACAGATACGCAGTATTTT. It translates to CASSLVALRGTDTQYF. The V and J genes are TRBV5-1 and TRBJ2-3, with D unresolved. V gave up 0 bases and J gave up 1 base, with 12 bases separating them. The germline V gene has CDR1 SGHRS and CDR2 YFSETQ. The CDR3 extends over 16 amino acids.

This clone was seen a few times. Within the sample, other DNA sequences also encode this same CDR3. The chain has TRBV30 and TRBJ1-2; weak D call: TRBD1 (5 bases). Trimming shortened V by 0 bases and J by 4 bases, and 9 bases separated the two germline ends. The length of the CDR3 is 13 residues. Germline V gene data show CDR1 as GTSNPN and CDR2 as SVGIG (reference sequence). The CDR3: CAWSVRGGYGYTF. CDR3 bases: TGTGCCTGGAGTGTCCGGGGGGGCTATGGCTACACCTTC.

This clone was seen just once. This chain's CDR3 is CAISERQGSLGGELFF. In nucleotides, the CDR3 is TGTGCCATCAGTGAAAGACAGGGTAGCTTGGGCGGGGAGCTGTTTTTT. The gene calls are TRBV10-3 and TRBJ2-2, with 7 bases lining up with TRBD1. CDR1 is ENHRY, CDR2 SYGVKD, per germline. V lost 3 bases to trimming and J lost 7 bases; unmatched junction nucleotides: 11. This CDR3 comprises 16 residues.

This sequence joins TRBV4-2 and TRBJ2-3, with 8 bases aligning to TRBD1. CDR1 and CDR2 (germline): LGHNA, YNFKEQ. The CDR3 is 13 amino acids. Trimming took 8 bases from V and 8 from J; bases not matched to a gene: 9. The CDR3 loop is CASSDRVGGTQYF. CDR3 coding DNA: TGTGCCAGCTCGGACAGGGTTGGTGGTACGCAGTATTTT.

The chain uses TRBV10-2 and TRBJ2-2, with 7 positions matching TRBD2. The germline V gene has CDR1 WSHSY and CDR2 SAAADI. This CDR3 is built from 17 residues. Trimming at V came to 6 bases and at J to 3 bases, leaving 13 bases not matched to a gene. This CDR3 is CASRDVGGGPYTGELFF. In DNA, the CDR3 is TGCGCCAGCAGGGACGTCGGCGGGGGTCCATACACCGGGGAGCTGTTTTTT.

CDR3 region: CASSLSGEKLFF. The CDR3 nucleotides read TGTGCCAGCAGCTTGAGCGGTGAAAAACTGTTTTTT. The chain uses TRBV5-6 and TRBJ1-4; no clear D. The CDR3 runs to 12 residues. V shed 1 base and J shed 7 bases, with 5 bases lying between them. CDR1 is SGHDT, CDR2 YYEEEE, per germline.

DNA of the CDR3: TGTGCCAGCGACAGGGACAGCAATCAGCCCCAGCATTTT. It is translated as CASDRDSNQPQHF. The V and J genes are TRBV2 and TRBJ1-5, with 7 bases matching TRBD1. The germline V gene has CDR1 SNHLY and CDR2 FYNNEI. The V segment lost 8 bases and the J segment 1 base; nucleotides outside the gene matches: 2. CDR3 size: 13 residues.

As for this clone: This may come from a read error, since a much larger clone is one base off. The chain uses TRBV7-9 and TRBJ2-1, with D possibly called TRBD1 or TRBD2 (5 bases each). The germline gives CDR1 SEHNR, CDR2 FQNEAQ (reference sequence). The CDR3 consists of 13 residues. The CDR3 sequence: CASSLSQGRAVLF. CDR3 nucleotide sequence: TGTGCCAGCAGCTTATCCCAGGGACGGGCGGTGCTCTTC.

The J gene is TRBJ1-2, the V gene TRBV2; TRBD1 is a possible D gene (6 bases). Germline V gives CDR1 SNHLY, CDR2 FYNNEI. This CDR3 contains 13 residues. The germline V and J ends were trimmed by 4 bases and 6 bases, with 12 bases remaining between them. CDR3 in amino acids: CASSVIGGNGYTF. DNA for the CDR3: TGTGCCAGCAGTGTAATAGGGGGGAATGGCTACACCTTC.

This sequence joins TRBV20-1 and TRBJ2-1, with D tentatively TRBD2 (5 bases). Germline lookup yields CDR1 DFQATT and CDR2 SNEGSKA (reference sequence). The CDR3 sequence is 11 residues long. Trimming shortened V by 7 bases and J by 7 bases, and 11 bases separated the two germline ends. CDR3 DNA: TGCAGTGGGTCGGGAAATAATGAGCAGTTCTTC. It yields the protein CSGSGNNEQFF.

The CDR3 bases are TGTGCCAGCAGTTTAGATGCAGGCGGCTATGGCTACACCTTC. Translation: CASSLDAGGYGYTF. The chain links TRBV28 to TRBJ1-2; D gene unclear. Germline CDR1 MDHEN, CDR2 SYDVKM. This CDR3 has 14 residues. Trimming shortened V by 2 bases and J by 4 bases, and 11 bases separated the two germline ends.

The chain links TRBV6-1 to TRBJ2-1; maybe TRBD2 (5 bases). The CDR3 spans 13 residues. With 6 bases removed from V and 9 bases from J, the gap between germline ends came to 15 bases. Germline V gene data show CDR1 as MNHNS and CDR2 as SASEGT. The CDR3 coding sequence is TGTGCCAGCAGACTCCAAATTGCGGGTGAGCAGTTCTTC. This sequence encodes CASRLQIAGEQFF.

The chain links TRBV15 to TRBJ1-4; D gene unclear. This CDR3 contains 16 residues. The V and J ends lost 1 base and 2 bases respectively, with 11 bases between them. Germline CDR1 reads LNHNV; CDR2 reads YYDKDF (reference sequence). CDR3 sequence reads: CATSRGEVGTNEKLFF. CDR3 DNA: TGTGCCACCAGCAGAGGAGAGGTGGGCACTAATGAAAAACTGTTTTTT. Based on the CDR3 plus reference TRBV15 and TRBJ1-4, the full variable domain is DAMVIQNPRYQVTQFGKPVTLSCSQTLNHNVMYWYQQKSSQAPKLLFHYYDKDFNNEADTPDNFQSRRPNTSFCFLDIRSPGLGDTAMYLCATSRGEVGTNEKLFFGSGTQLSVL.

The chain is built from TRBV29-1 and TRBJ2-4, with unresolved D. Trimming left V 4 bases short and J 0 bases short, with 10 bases between. The germline V gene encodes CDR1 SQVTM and CDR2 ANQGSEA. The CDR3 is 14 amino acids. The CDR3 protein is CSVVGVLAKNIQYF. DNA of the CDR3: TGCAGCGTTGTTGGGGTCTTAGCCAAAAACATTCAGTACTTC.

The rearrangement joins TRBV9 to TRBJ2-5, with TRBD1 as a possible D gene (5 bases). Between the trimmed V and J ends, which lost 2 bases and 7 bases, there was a span of 12 bases. The CDR3 covers 13 residues. Germline V gene lookup returns CDR1 SGDLS and CDR2 YYNGEE. CDR3 residues: CASSVTGPGTQYF. The CDR3 nucleotides are TGTGCCAGCAGCGTCACAGGACCTGGGACCCAGTACTTC.

This clone was counted only a few times. This chain joins TRBV2 and TRBJ2-7, with unresolved D. Germline V CDR1 and CDR2: SNHLY, FYNNEI. Trimming shortened V by 5 bases and J by 0 bases, and 8 bases separated the two germline ends. The CDR3 is 13 amino acids. In nucleotides, the CDR3 is TGTGCCAGCAGTTTTGCGCGCTCCTACGAGCAGTACTTC. Residues: CASSFARSYEQYF.

This sequence joins TRBV6-5 and TRBJ1-5, with 10 bases that match TRBD1. The CDR3 is 15 residues long. The germline V gene encodes CDR1 MNHEY and CDR2 SVGAGI. The V gene end was trimmed by 2 bases and the J gene end by 5 bases; junction bases not matched to a gene: 3. CDR3 sequence reads: CASSYDRGRDQPQHF. CDR3 in DNA: TGTGCCAGCAGTTACGACAGGGGGCGAGATCAGCCCCAGCATTTT.

The CDR3 nucleotides read TGCGCCAGCAGCTTAGGACAGGGGCGCAGGGAAAAACTGTTTTTT. Translating it yields CASSLGQGRREKLFF. The V and J genes are TRBV5-1 and TRBJ1-4, with TRBD1 matching 9 bases. CDR3 size: 15 residues. Looked up from germline, CDR1 is SGHRS and CDR2 is YFSETQ. Trimming took 2 bases from V and 8 from J; bases not matched to a gene: 7.

This chain uses TRBV7-3 with TRBJ1-2; 9 positions match TRBD1. Trimming took 5 bases from V and 7 from J; bases not matched to a gene: 11. The CDR3 spans 15 residues. The germline V gene encodes CDR1 SGHTA and CDR2 FQGTGA. The CDR3 sequence: CASSPGQGNYGGYTF. Written as DNA, the CDR3 is TGTGCCAGCAGCCCCGGACAGGGGAATTACGGTGGCTACACCTTC.

Turning to this clone: It may be a read error: a sequence one base away is much more abundant. The sample holds other DNA sequences that translate to the same CDR3. The V gene is TRBV30, the J gene TRBJ2-6; TRBD1 is a possible D gene (5 bases). The CDR3 totals 13 residues. Germline assignment: CDR1 GTSNPN and CDR2 SVGIG (reference sequence). The chain's CDR3 is CAGRGAGANVLTF. The CDR3 bases are TGTGCCGGAAGGGGTGCTGGTGCCAACGTCCTGACTTTC.

The chain employs TRBV9 and TRBJ1-2, with D possibly matching TRBD1 (5 bases). The germline V gene has CDR1 SGDLS and CDR2 YYNGEE. V dropped 2 bases and J dropped 5 bases, with 19 bases sitting between them. There are 16 residues in the CDR3. CDR3 coding DNA: TGTGCCAGCAGCGTCGGGGGACTTGGGAGTGGATATGGCTACACCTTC. This sequence encodes CASSVGGLGSGYGYTF.

V and J are TRBV19 and TRBJ2-3; 7 bases are a match to TRBD1. The CDR3 consists of 14 residues. Germline values: CDR1 LNHDA, CDR2 SQIVND (reference sequence). J was trimmed by 2 bases and V by 3 bases; bases with no gene match: 2. This CDR3 reads CASSMGQYTDTQYF. The CDR3 region has the DNA TGTGCCAGTAGTATGGGACAGTACACAGATACGCAGTATTTT. Together with reference TRBV19 and TRBJ2-3, the CDR3 gives the full variable domain: DGGITQSPKYLFRKEGQNVTLSCEQNLNHDAMYWYRQDPGQGLRLIYYSQIVNDFQKGDIAEGYSVSREKKESFPLTVTSAQKNPTAFYLCASSMGQYTDTQYFGPGTRLTVL.

This chain links TRBV28 with TRBJ1-1; TRBD1 is a possible D gene (6 bases). The V gene's germline CDR1 is MDHEN and CDR2 SYDVKM. There are 15 residues in the CDR3. The V end was cut by 7 bases, the J end by 3 bases, with 18 bases between. The CDR3: CASTQTRGRDTEAFF. Written as DNA, the CDR3 is TGTGCCAGCACCCAGACCAGGGGTCGCGACACTGAAGCTTTCTTT.